The present entry profiles one T cell receptor (beta chain) with its context. Using immunoSEQ multiplex PCR, the repertoire was profiled, and TCRdb retains in-frame clones only, with some absent. The sample lists roughly 100,000 clones, approximately 86% occurring once. These data originate in a study of T cell responses to AZD1222 COVID-19 vaccine. Germline V lookup: CDR1 SGHKS, CDR2 YYEKEE (reference sequence). V dropped 3 bases and J dropped 5 bases, with 21 bases sitting between them. The CDR3 has 17 amino acids. The chain links TRBV5-5 to TRBJ1-5; no definite D call. The TCR was taken from an adult in good health. The sample was peripheral blood, taken on day 0 of AZD1222 vaccination. This chain's CDR3 is CASSSTGVKKWDQPQHF. CDR3 DNA: TGTGCCAGCAGCTCGACCGGGGTCAAGAAATGGGATCAGCCCCAGCATTTT.